A selection of T cell receptor beta chains follows, all from one sample in a study of identical twins. TCRdb passed the 5' RACE reads through MiXCR, listing each CDR3 protein once. This sample yields some 500,000 distinct CDR3 sequences, of which 20% to 25% are seen a single time; roughly 0.9% belongs to the top ten. This sample was shared with a second study, whose subject was T cells expressing NK-cell markers.

Sample: CD4+ T cells sorted from blood. Source of these receptors: a woman aged 18-35 years in good health. Each CDR3 is given without its conserved first and last residue. Each record gives: J gene, V gene, CDR3 length, CDR3 protein.

>TRBJ2-7|TRBV20-1|11
SGLTSGSYEQY
>TRBJ2-1|TRBV12-3/TRBV12-4|18
ASSLAKGGGAKFSYNEQF
>TRBJ1-6|TRBV6-5|13
ASSSLGQGNSPLH
>TRBJ1-2|TRBV7-9|13
ASANRAEGGYGYT
>TRBJ2-3|TRBV5-1|15
ASSLRATSGAGAAQY
>TRBJ1-1|TRBV20-1|11
SVQGQANTEAF
>TRBJ1-4|TRBV30|12
AGQRTATNEKLF
>TRBJ1-5|TRBV20-1|11
SAHTGGTQPQH
>TRBJ2-7|TRBV20-1|11
SARSPGSYEQY
>TRBJ1-2|TRBV18|14
ASSAYGTGANYGYT
>TRBJ2-7|TRBV20-1|15
CARAARTSGIPYEQY
>TRBJ2-5|TRBV27|12
ASSFGSGRETQY
>TRBJ2-5|TRBV7-2|12
ASSPGALAETQY
>TRBJ2-1|TRBV20-1|14
SARGGSLGSYNEQF
>TRBJ2-1|TRBV5-1|12
ASREASSYNEQF
>TRBJ2-3|TRBV7-9|11
ASEAPNTDTQY
>TRBJ1-1|TRBV9|11
ASSVGTEAEAF
>TRBJ2-5|TRBV29-1|11
SVKQGYQETQY
>TRBJ1-6|TRBV20-1|12
SARDRVGNSPLH
>TRBJ1-6|TRBV10-3|9
ATRENSPLH
>TRBJ2-2|TRBV12-3/TRBV12-4|12
ASRGGHGTGELF
>TRBJ1-1|TRBV20-1|12
SAIRTGGGTEAF
>TRBJ2-1|TRBV4-3|12
ASPSGRTLNEQF
>TRBJ2-1|TRBV12-3/TRBV12-4|12
ASSLGAAGPKQF
>TRBJ1-2|TRBV9|13
ASSDQRTGGYGYT
>TRBJ2-3|TRBV27|13
ASSLRDRAGDTQY
>TRBJ2-3|TRBV5-1|10
ASSSTGDTQY
>TRBJ2-7|TRBV25-1|13
ASSVWDRVSNEQY
>TRBJ2-7|TRBV21-1|12
ASSKRQGPYEQY
>TRBJ2-3|TRBV6-1|13
ASSEPGRSTDTQY
>TRBJ1-5|TRBV3-1|11
ASSQDLGQPQH
>TRBJ2-2|TRBV6-5|17
ASISAGLALRLSTGELF
>TRBJ1-6|TRBV29-1|10
SVGGNDSPLH
>TRBJ1-2|TRBV20-1|11
SARRYLNYGYT
>TRBJ1-1|TRBV29-1|11
SVAQGWSTEAF
>TRBJ2-1|TRBV4-1|13
ASSPGTSRSGEQF